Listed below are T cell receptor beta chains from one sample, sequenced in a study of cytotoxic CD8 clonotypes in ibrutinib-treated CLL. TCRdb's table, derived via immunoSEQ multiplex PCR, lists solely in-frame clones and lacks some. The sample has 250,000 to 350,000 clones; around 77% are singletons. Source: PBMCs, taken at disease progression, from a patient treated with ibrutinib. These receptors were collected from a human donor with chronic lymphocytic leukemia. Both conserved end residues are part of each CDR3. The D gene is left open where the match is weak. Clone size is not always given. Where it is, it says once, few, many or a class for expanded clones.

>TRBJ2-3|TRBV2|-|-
TGTGCCAGCAGTGACAGACTGAGCACAGATACGCAGTATTTT
CASSDRLSTDTQYF
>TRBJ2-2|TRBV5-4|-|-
TGTGCCAGCAGCGTGGGACTTAACACCGGGGAGCTGTTTTTT
CASSVGLNTGELFF
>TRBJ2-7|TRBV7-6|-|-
TGTGCCAGCAGCTGGGGGGCGAAGACAGGAGCCTACGAGCAGTACTTC
CASSWGAKTGAYEQYF
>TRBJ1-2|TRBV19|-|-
TGTGCCAGTAGTATCAACAGAGCTAACTATGGCTACACCTTC
CASSINRANYGYTF
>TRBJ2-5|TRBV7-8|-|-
TGTGCCAGCAGCTTTGGTATGGTAGCCCAAGAGACCCAGTACTTC
CASSFGMVAQETQYF
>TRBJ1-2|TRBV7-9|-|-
TGTGCCAGCAGCTTAGCAGGGATGGAAGGCTACACCTTC
CASSLAGMEGYTF
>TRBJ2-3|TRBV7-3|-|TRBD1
TGTGCCAGCAGCCGGATGGGACAGGGGGCGCGAGATACGCAGTATTTT
CASSRMGQGARDTQYF
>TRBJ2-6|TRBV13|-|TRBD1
TGTGCCAGCAGCTCGACAGGGGGGCGGGCTGGGGCCAACGTCCTGACTTTC
CASSSTGGRAGANVLTF
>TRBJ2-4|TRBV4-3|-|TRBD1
TGCGCCAGCAGCCAAGAGACAGGGGGCGGAAACATTCAGTACTTC
CASSQETGGGNIQYF
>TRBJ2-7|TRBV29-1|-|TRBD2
TGCAGCGGGGCTAGCGGGGACTCCTACGAGCAGTACTTC
CSGASGDSYEQYF
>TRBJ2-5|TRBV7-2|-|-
TGTGCCAGCAGCTACGAGGCCCGACTAGTAAGCGAGACCCAGTACTTC
CASSYEARLVSETQYF
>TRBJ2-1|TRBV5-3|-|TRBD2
TGTGCCAGAATCCCACATTGGCTAGCGGGCGGGCTACGTACCTACAATGAGCAGTTCTTC
CARIPHWLAGGLRTYNEQFF
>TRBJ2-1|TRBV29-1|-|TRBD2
TGCAGCGTTGAAGATCCTATGAGCGGGAGTCCCAATGAGCAGTTCTTC
CSVEDPMSGSPNEQFF
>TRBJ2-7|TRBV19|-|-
TGTGCCAGTAGTATAGGGTCAGGGGCATACTACGAGCAGTACTTC
CASSIGSGAYYEQYF
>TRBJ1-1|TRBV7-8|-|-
TGTGCCAGCAGCTTAGTATGGGGAGGGCTGGCTGAAGCTTTCTTT
CASSLVWGGLAEAFF
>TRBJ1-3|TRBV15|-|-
TGTGCCACCAGCAGAGAAAGGGACAAAAACACCATATATTTT
CATSRERDKNTIYF
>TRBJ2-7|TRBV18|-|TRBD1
TGTGCCAGCTCACCCTCGGGACAGGGGGTCTACGAGCAGTACTTC
CASSPSGQGVYEQYF
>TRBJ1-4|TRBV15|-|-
TGTGCCACCAGCAGAGGAGGGACAATTCTTGAACTGTTTTTT
CATSRGGTILELFF
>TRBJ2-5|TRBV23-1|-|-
TGCGCCAGCAGTCAACCACAAGAGCAGGGAGAGACCCAGTACTTC
CASSQPQEQGETQYF
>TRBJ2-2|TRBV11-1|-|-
TGTGCCAGCAGCTTAGTATATCAGGGATCGAACACCGGGGAGCTGTTTTTT
CASSLVYQGSNTGELFF
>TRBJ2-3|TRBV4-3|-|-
TGCGCCAGCAGCCAAGATGGTACAGATACGCAGTATTTT
CASSQDGTDTQYF
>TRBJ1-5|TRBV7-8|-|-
TGTGCCAGCAGCTTCGGACGGTATAGCAATCAGCCCCAGCATTTT
CASSFGRYSNQPQHF
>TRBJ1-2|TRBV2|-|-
TGTGCCCCCTCCAAGGGGATCTATGGCTACACCTTC
CAPSKGIYGYTF
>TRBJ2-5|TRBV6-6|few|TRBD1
TGTGCCAGCAGTTACCCCGGGACAGGGACCAAGAAGACCCAGTACTTC
CASSYPGTGTKKTQYF
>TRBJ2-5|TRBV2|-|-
TGTGCCAGCAGTGAAGCGCTTCGTCAAGGTCGGCGGCAAGAGACCCAGTACTTC
CASSEALRQGRRQETQYF
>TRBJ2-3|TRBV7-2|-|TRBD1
TGTGCCAGCAGCCTATGGACAGGGGAGAATACGCAGTATTTT
CASSLWTGENTQYF